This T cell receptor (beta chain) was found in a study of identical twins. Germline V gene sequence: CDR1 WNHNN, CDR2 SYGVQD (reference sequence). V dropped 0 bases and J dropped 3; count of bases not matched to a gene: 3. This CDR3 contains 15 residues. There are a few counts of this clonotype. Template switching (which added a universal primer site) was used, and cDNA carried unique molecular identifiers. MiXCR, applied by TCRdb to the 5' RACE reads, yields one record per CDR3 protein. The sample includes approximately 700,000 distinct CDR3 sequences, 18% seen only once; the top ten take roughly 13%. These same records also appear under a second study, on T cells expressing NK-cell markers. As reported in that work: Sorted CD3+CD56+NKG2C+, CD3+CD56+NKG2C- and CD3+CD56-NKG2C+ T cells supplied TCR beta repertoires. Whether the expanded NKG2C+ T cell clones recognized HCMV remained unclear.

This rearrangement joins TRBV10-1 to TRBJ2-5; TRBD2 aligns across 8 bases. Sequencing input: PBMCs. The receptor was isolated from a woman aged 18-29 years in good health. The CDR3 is CASSESTAGEETQYF. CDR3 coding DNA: TGCGCCAGCAGTGAGTCGACAGCGGGAGAAGAGACCCAGTACTTC.